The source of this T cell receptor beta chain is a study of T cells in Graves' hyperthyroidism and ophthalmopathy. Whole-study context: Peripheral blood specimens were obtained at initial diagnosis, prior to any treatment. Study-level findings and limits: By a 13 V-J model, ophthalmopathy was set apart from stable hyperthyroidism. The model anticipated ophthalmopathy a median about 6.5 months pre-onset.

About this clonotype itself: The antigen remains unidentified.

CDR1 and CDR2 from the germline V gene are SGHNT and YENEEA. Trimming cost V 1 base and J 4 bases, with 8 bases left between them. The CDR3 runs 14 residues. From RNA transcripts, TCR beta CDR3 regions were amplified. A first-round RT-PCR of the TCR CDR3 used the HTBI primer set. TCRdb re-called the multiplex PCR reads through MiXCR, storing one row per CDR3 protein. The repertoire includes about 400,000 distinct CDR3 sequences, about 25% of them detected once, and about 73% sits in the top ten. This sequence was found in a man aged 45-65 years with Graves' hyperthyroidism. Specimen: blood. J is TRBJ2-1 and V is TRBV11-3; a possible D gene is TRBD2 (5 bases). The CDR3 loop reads CASSLGERYNEQFF. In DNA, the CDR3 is TGTGCCAGCAGCTTAGGGGAGAGGTACAATGAGCAGTTCTTC.